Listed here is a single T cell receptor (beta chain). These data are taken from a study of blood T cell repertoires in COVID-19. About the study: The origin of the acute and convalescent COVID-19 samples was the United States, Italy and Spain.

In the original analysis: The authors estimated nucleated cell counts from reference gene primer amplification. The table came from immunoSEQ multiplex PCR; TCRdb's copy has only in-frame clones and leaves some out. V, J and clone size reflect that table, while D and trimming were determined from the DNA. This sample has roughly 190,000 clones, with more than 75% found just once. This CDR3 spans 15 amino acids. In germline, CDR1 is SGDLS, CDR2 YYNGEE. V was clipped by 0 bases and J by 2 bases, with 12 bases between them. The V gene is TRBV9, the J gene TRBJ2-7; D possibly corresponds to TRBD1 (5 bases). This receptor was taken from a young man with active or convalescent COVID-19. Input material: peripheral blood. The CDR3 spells CASSVAPTDAYEQYF. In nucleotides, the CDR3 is TGTGCCAGCAGCGTAGCCCCGACAGACGCCTACGAGCAGTACTTC.